This TCR beta chain was recovered during a study of T cell repertoires in aging, cancer and after chemotherapy. Looking at the study overall: Clear clonal overlap appeared across healthy donor samples taken over several months to years.

TCR beta rearrangements were amplified from peripheral blood genomic DNA. A note on this clonotype: Its target is not known.

The study's findings and limits: Age-matched healthy donors had significantly more diverse, less clonal blood TCR repertoires than untreated cancer patients. In cancer patients, declining TCR diversity with age involved lost richness and lost evenness. In each cancer cohort, median generation probability increased across chemotherapy, suggesting thymic output rebounded.

A mixed TRB-A/B primer pool amplified rearranged TRB by multiplex touch-down PCR. Each CDR3 protein is one row after TCRdb ran MiXCR on the multiplex PCR reads. The sample includes 10,000 to 13,000 distinct CDR3 sequences, approximately 30% of them seen just once. The TCR comes from a human donor in good health. Sequences were obtained from blood.

The CDR3 sequence is CASSPGFSSGPETQYF. The CDR3 DNA reads TGTGCCAGTAGTCCGGGCTTCAGCTCAGGGCCAGAGACCCAGTACTTC. The gene calls are TRBV19 and TRBJ2-5; D might be TRBD1 (5 bases). Germline CDR1 and CDR2: LNHDA and SQIVND (reference sequence). There are 16 residues in the CDR3. The V gene lost 5 bases and the J gene lost 4 bases, with 20 bases spanning the gap.